Below, 7 T cell receptor beta chains from the same sample are listed, as sequenced in a study of shared clonotypes between healthy human individuals. Generated by immunoSEQ multiplex PCR, the TCRdb table keeps only in-frame clones and is missing some. The sample shows about 1 million clones, 75% to 80% of them seen only once. The sample comprised memory CD4+ T cells from PBMCs. Sample subset: CD45RA-negative fraction. The receptors here all came from a man between 18 and 29 years old in good health. Some clones in this sample may be carry-over from other donors' samples.

This clone showed up just once. The chain combines TRBV4-2 with TRBJ1-5; no clear D. This CDR3 has 17 residues. The germline V gene has CDR1 LGHNA and CDR2 YNFKEQ. Trimming stripped 3 bases from V and 1 base from J, with 16 bases between. In DNA, the CDR3 is TGTGCCAGCAGCCATACCCTCAAGGAGGGAAGCAATCAGCCCCAGCATTTT. Its protein is CASSHTLKEGSNQPQHF.

This rearrangement joins TRBV5-1 to TRBJ1-3; D remains ambiguous. The CDR3 has 14 residues. Germline CDR1 SGHRS, CDR2 YFSETQ. Trimming took 0 bases from V and 2 from J, leaving 6 bases between them. The CDR3 DNA is TGCGCCAGCAGCTTGGAAAACCCTGGAAACACCATATATTTT. Its translation: CASSLENPGNTIYF.

The chain joins TRBV7-2 to TRBJ2-5; D is ambiguous. The V end was cut by 2 bases, the J end by 1 base, with 5 bases between. Germline CDR1 is SGHTA and CDR2 is FQGNSA. CDR3 length equals 13 residues. The CDR3 sequence is CASSLRPQETQYF. The CDR3 nucleotides are TGTGCCAGCAGCTTAAGGCCCCAAGAGACCCAGTACTTC.

This chain uses TRBV28 with TRBJ2-2, with a tentative D call TRBD1 (5 bases). Trimming removed 6 bases from V and 5 bases from J, with 10 bases in between. This CDR3 comprises 13 residues. Germline V gene sequence: CDR1 MDHEN, CDR2 SYDVKM. This CDR3 is CASRPTVTGELFF. In DNA form, the CDR3 reads TGTGCCAGCAGACCGACAGTTACCGGGGAGCTGTTTTTT.

The chain joins TRBV4-2 to TRBJ2-2; possibly TRBD2 for D (6 bases). The germline CDR1 and CDR2 sequences are LGHNA and YNFKEQ. Trimming shortened V by 3 bases and J by 4 bases, and 15 bases separated the two germline ends. This CDR3 is built from 16 residues. The CDR3, as DNA: TGTGCCAGCAGCCAGGGACTTCTTGGCTTCACCGGGGAGCTGTTTTTT. Amino acid sequence: CASSQGLLGFTGELFF.

The chain couples TRBV7-9 to TRBJ2-3; D is possibly TRBD2 (6 bases). The CDR3 length is 17 residues. The germline CDR1 and CDR2 sequences are SEHNR and FQNEAQ (reference sequence). V lost 6 bases to trimming and J lost 3 bases, with 22 bases between them. The CDR3 DNA follows: TGTGCCAGCAGAGGATTGCAAGCGGGCCCAAGGACAGATACGCAGTATTTT. It specifies CASRGLQAGPRTDTQYF. Filled out from reference TRBV7-9 and TRBJ2-3, the complete variable domain reads DTGVSQNPRHKITKRGQNVTFRCDPISEHNRLYWYRQTLGQGPEFLTYFQNEAQLEKSRLLSDRFSAERPKGSFSTLEIQRTEQGDSAMYLCASRGLQAGPRTDTQYFGPGTRLTVL.

In the case of this clone: With a far larger clone one base away, a read error is the likely cause. The genes are TRBV5-8 and TRBJ1-1, with a tentative D call TRBD1 (6 bases). The CDR3 extends over 13 amino acids. Trimming stripped 2 bases from V and 4 bases from J, with 9 bases between. The V gene's germline CDR1 is SGHTS and CDR2 YDEGEE. CDR3 protein: CASSLEQGTEAFF. In DNA, the CDR3 is TGTGCCAGCAGCTTAGAACAGGGCACTGAAGCTTTCTTT.